What follows describes a single T cell receptor (beta chain). The antigen it binds to is not known. Base qualities were left out, and no much larger clone turns up one base away. The trim is 0 bases for V and 1 base for J, with a gap of 9 bases between the germline ends. From cysteine to phenylalanine, the CDR3 is 15 amino acids long. Kept here is only the CDR3 DNA, which spans 45 bases and is read in frame from base 1. CDR1 and CDR2 were assigned from the germline V gene as MNHNS and SASEGT. For repertoire sequencing, TCR beta CDR3 regions were amplified from RNA transcripts. HTBI primers and the Qiagen OneStep RT-PCR kit were used in a first-round RT-PCR, which was followed by a second-round multiplex PCR, size selection and purification. Libraries were sequenced on an Illumina HiSeq2000 using paired-end 100 bp reads. From the authors' description of their analysis: SOAPnuke was used to process the reads, throwing out any read that had adapters, had uncalled bases, had a mean Phred below 15, or lacked an exact constant-primer or identifier match. COPE v1.2.5 was used to merge high-quality paired reads. Each unique nucleotide sequence was defined as a clonotype, and clonotypes were aligned to IMGT TRB V, D and J references with MiTCR v1.1. The analysis was limited to V-J combinations with a frequency above 0.0001, which together covered 99% to 99.2% of repertoires. For each V-J combination, a TCR clonal expansion and chaos score was defined as F50 clonal expansion divided by the chaos observed in the TCRdist matrix. Welch's t-statistics and random forest were used to narrow the features down to more than 10 V-J combinations, which were then fed into a naive Bayes classifier. The Morisita-Horn index was used to measure how similar the thyroid and blood repertoires were. Through fastp at Q25 and MiXCR, TCRdb rebuilt clones from the public reads, retaining in-frame beta chains. Merged by CDR3 protein, the rows form single entries marked with the most common genes and DNA. It is TCRdb's table, rather than the study itself, that gives the V and J calls and clone size. Present in this sample are roughly 350,000 distinct CDR3 sequences, about 15% of which were seen just once. The ten largest make up roughly 2.3% of the sample.

Hyperthyroidism was considered stable if no progression to ophthalmopathy occurred within 18 months of follow-up. The hyperthyroidism patients were 18 to 65 years old and newly diagnosed, with a disease duration of less than 2 months. Patients with other autoimmune diseases, uncontrolled infections, pregnancy or lactation were excluded from the study. Clinical symptoms, serum thyroxine, TRAb, thyroid ultrasound and orbital computed tomography formed the basis of the diagnosis. Using Ficoll-Paque density gradient centrifugation, PBMCs were isolated from less than 13 ml of fresh peripheral blood. Total RNA was extracted using Trizol reagent, and RNA quality was checked on an Agilent 2100 Bioanalyzer. These data are taken from a study of Graves' ophthalmopathy and Graves' hyperthyroidism (dated by TCRdb to 2016 to 2018). Regarding the research as a whole: Peripheral blood was collected before any treatment was given, at the time of initial diagnosis. To explore V-J signatures that separate ophthalmopathy from hyperthyroidism, a discovery set of 95 to 100 patients was enrolled, consisting of 43 with ophthalmopathy and roughly 57 with stable hyperthyroidism. In total, 120 to 150 blood samples were TCR-sequenced: 43 ophthalmopathy, under 80 hyperthyroidism and some 17 hyperthyroidism-to-ophthalmopathy patients. TCR beta repertoire signatures were used to distinguish Graves' ophthalmopathy from Graves' hyperthyroidism and to predict progression to ophthalmopathy. T-cell repertoires of thyroid tissue and blood were compared in about 6 hyperthyroidism patients. Following sampling, methimazole starting at 30 mg daily was administered to hyperthyroidism patients, and high-dose intravenous methylprednisolone was administered to ophthalmopathy patients. An independent validation cohort was composed of around 19 hyperthyroidism patients and about 17 patients who later progressed from hyperthyroidism to ophthalmopathy.

On the study overall, not on this receptor specifically: Most expanded thyroid clonotypes with a frequency above 0.001 also appeared in blood, which suggests that blood repertoires may reflect the immune response in the thyroid. Sample size was not predetermined statistically, and investigators were not blinded to group allocation. Ophthalmopathy was separated from stable hyperthyroidism by the 13-signature model with around 88% sensitivity and around 81% specificity in cross-validation and with 80%/75% in the test set. In validation, the model predicted ophthalmopathy progression with 55% to 71% sensitivity and about 73% specificity; some 13 predicted patients were CT-confirmed with GO in a median of approximately 6.5 months.

Specimen: peripheral blood. In this chain, TRBV6-1 is recombined with TRBJ1-1, with no confident D gene call. The origin of this receptor is an adult woman with stable Graves' hyperthyroidism. The nucleotide sequence reads as follows: TGTGCCAGCAGTGAAGCGTCCGCGGCGAACACTGAAGCTTTCTTT. This codes for CASSEASAANTEAFF.